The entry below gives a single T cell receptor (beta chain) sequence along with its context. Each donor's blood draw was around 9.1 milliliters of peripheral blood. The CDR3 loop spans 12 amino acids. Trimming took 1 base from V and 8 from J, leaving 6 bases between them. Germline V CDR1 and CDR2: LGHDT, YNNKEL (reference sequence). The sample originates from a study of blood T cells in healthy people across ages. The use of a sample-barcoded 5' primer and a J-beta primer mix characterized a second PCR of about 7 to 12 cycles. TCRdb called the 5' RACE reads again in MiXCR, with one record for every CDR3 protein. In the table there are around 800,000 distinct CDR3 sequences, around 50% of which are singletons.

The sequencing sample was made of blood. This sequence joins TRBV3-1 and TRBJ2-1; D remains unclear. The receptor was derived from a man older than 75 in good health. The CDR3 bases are TGTGCCAGCAGCCAAGTGTATTATGAGCAGTTCTTC. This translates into CASSQVYYEQFF.